These 19 T cell receptor beta chains share one sample of origin, sequenced in a study of human T cells and chemical hapten exposure. TCRdb ran MiXCR on the RACE reads and lists one entry per CDR3 protein. Here the sample spans approximately 90,000 distinct CDR3 sequences, over 8% being singletons. Time point reported: healthy volunteer bleed at 2 weeks. Whole blood that had not been fractionated was the source of extracted total RNA. The sequencing input was whole blood. The receptors derive from a female donor in good health. Some clones in this sample may be carry-over from other donors' samples.

The V and J genes are TRBV15 and TRBJ2-3; TRBD2 aligns across 15 bases. The CDR3 extends over 16 amino acids. Trimming removed 5 bases from V and 5 bases from J; junction bases left unmatched: 5. CDR1 LNHNV and CDR2 YYDKDF come from the germline V gene (reference sequence). The CDR3 here is CATSGTSGRRGDTQYF. The DNA for the CDR3 is TGTGCCACCAGCGGGACTAGCGGGAGGCGAGGAGATACGCAGTATTTT. Full variable domain (remainder filled in from reference TRBV15 and TRBJ2-3): DAMVIQNPRYQVTQFGKPVTLSCSQTLNHNVMYWYQQKSSQAPKLLFHYYDKDFNNEADTPDNFQSRRPNTSFCFLDIRSPGLGDTAMYLCATSGTSGRRGDTQYFGPGTRLTVL.

This clonotype was observed at least ten times. The chain links TRBV2 to TRBJ2-1, with D hard to call. Germline CDR1 SNHLY, CDR2 FYNNEI. The CDR3 sequence is 15 residues long. Between the trimmed V and J ends, which lost 1 base and 0 bases, there was a span of 7 bases. The CDR3 is CASSEVLSSYNEQFF. CDR3 coding DNA: TGTGCCAGCAGTGAAGTCCTTTCCTCCTACAATGAGCAGTTCTTC.

The gene calls are TRBV27 and TRBJ2-7, with 7 bases lining up with TRBD2. The germline V gene encodes CDR1 MNHEY and CDR2 SMNVEV (reference sequence). This CDR3 has 15 amino acids. J gave up 2 bases and V 2 bases, and 6 bases lay outside the gene matches. The CDR3 DNA follows: TGTGCCAGCAGTTTAAGCCTAGCGGCTGCCTACGAGCAGTACTTC. It codes for CASSLSLAAAYEQYF.

The J gene is TRBJ2-7, the V gene TRBV7-2; 14 bases align to TRBD2. Per germline, CDR1 SGHTA and CDR2 FQGNSA. The trim removed 1 base at V and 3 bases at J, leaving 8 bases unmatched. This CDR3 is 18 amino acids long. CDR3: CASSLGLAGGPRDYEQYF. CDR3 bases: TGTGCCAGCAGCTTAGGACTAGCGGGAGGGCCTCGAGACTACGAGCAGTACTTC.

This clonotype was seen more than once but under ten times. This sequence joins TRBV7-2 and TRBJ1-5, with D tentatively TRBD1 (6 bases). The CDR3 consists of 15 residues. V lost 5 bases, J lost 7 bases, and 18 bases lay in between. Germline lookup yields CDR1 SGHTA and CDR2 FQGNSA. CDR3 in DNA: TGTGCCAGCAGCCCCCGCCAGGGGCCGGGACAGCCCCAGCATTTT. Translating gives CASSPRQGPGQPQHF.

The chain links TRBV9 to TRBJ2-5; D is perhaps TRBD1 (5 bases). This CDR3 contains 14 residues. V was pared by 0 bases and J by 2 bases, with 8 bases between. The V gene's germline CDR1 is SGDLS and CDR2 YYNGEE. CDR3 DNA sequence: TGTGCCAGCAGCGTAGAGGGGTTGCAAGAGACCCAGTACTTC. Protein product: CASSVEGLQETQYF.

V gene TRBV3-1 combines with J gene TRBJ2-1; no definite D call. V lost 1 base, J lost 5 bases, and 9 bases lay in between. CDR3 length: 14 residues. Germline V gives CDR1 LGHDT, CDR2 YNNKEL (reference sequence). The CDR3: CASSQGSTHNEQFF. The CDR3 region has the DNA TGTGCCAGCAGCCAAGGTTCGACCCACAATGAGCAGTTCTTC.

This clonotype turned up a few times. The chain joins TRBV30 to TRBJ1-6; D not resolved. Between the trimmed V and J ends, which lost 4 bases and 7 bases, there was a span of 11 bases. Looked up from germline, CDR1 is GTSNPN and CDR2 is SVGIG (reference sequence). The CDR3 has 13 amino acids. CDR3 coding DNA: TGTGCCTGGACCCCGAGTTGGAATTCACCCCTCCACTTT. Translated, it gives CAWTPSWNSPLHF.

This clonotype occurred many times. CDR3: CASSRNDFVGYTF. CDR3 sequence (DNA): TGTGCCAGCAGTCGAAACGACTTCGTCGGCTACACCTTC. The gene calls are TRBV6-2 or TRBV6-3 and TRBJ1-2; no clear D gene. Germline values: CDR1 MNHEY, CDR2 SVGEGT. V was pared by 5 bases and J by 8 bases, with 15 bases between. The CDR3 contains 13 residues.

The rearrangement uses TRBV30 and TRBJ1-1; maybe TRBD1 (6 bases). Per the germline V gene, CDR1 is GTSNPN and CDR2 is SVGIG (reference sequence). Between the trimmed V and J ends, which lost 4 bases and 8 bases, there was a span of 17 bases. The CDR3 totals 13 residues. As DNA, the CDR3 is TGTGCCTGGAAAATCGGGGGGCAGGAAGAAGCTTTCTTT. Its translation is CAWKIGGQEEAFF.

The genes are TRBV28 and TRBJ2-2, with TRBD2 matching over 10 bases. After removal of 3 bases from V and 4 bases from J, the junction contained 11 bases not matched to a gene. The length of the CDR3 is 18 residues. CDR1 is MDHEN, CDR2 SYDVKM, per germline. In DNA, the CDR3 is TGTGCCAGCAGTTTTCTTCGCCAGCGGGAGGGCCCCACCGGGGAGCTGTTTTTT. Its translation: CASSFLRQREGPTGELFF.

This clonotype was recorded many times. The chain links TRBV7-3 to TRBJ1-1; D gene unclear. CDR1 and CDR2 (germline): SGHTA, FQGTGA. V lost 2 bases and J 4 bases, leaving 11 bases between the germline ends. There are 14 residues in the CDR3. The CDR3 DNA reads TGTGCCAGCAGCTTATTATCCGGTAGCACTGAAGCTTTCTTT. Its protein is CASSLLSGSTEAFF.

This clonotype has a handful of counts. This chain links TRBV28 with TRBJ1-5; maybe TRBD1 (6 bases). The germline V gene encodes CDR1 MDHEN and CDR2 SYDVKM. CDR3 length equals 15 residues. V was trimmed by 6 bases and J by 5 bases, leaving 17 bases between them. CDR3 bases: TGTGCCAGCAGCCCCCCGGGGGGCTACGATCAGCCCCAGCATTTT. It codes for CASSPPGGYDQPQHF.

V usage is TRBV4-3 and J usage is TRBJ2-1, with 9 bases fitting TRBD2. J gave up 6 bases and V 3 bases, and 12 bases lay outside the gene matches. The CDR3 is 17 amino acids. The germline V gene encodes CDR1 LGHNA and CDR2 YSLEER. The CDR3 bases are TGCGCCAGCAGCCATTACTATAGCGGGAGCCTAAGCAATGAGCAGTTCTTC. It encodes CASSHYYSGSLSNEQFF.

This clonotype has a handful of counts. This chain links TRBV5-5 with TRBJ2-5; 9 bases line up with TRBD1. Germline assignment: CDR1 SGHKS and CDR2 YYEKEE (reference sequence). The CDR3 length is 14 residues. Trimming removed 2 bases from V and 4 bases from J; junction bases left unmatched: 3. CDR3 DNA sequence: TGTGCCAGCAGCTTAGGACAGGGGCGAGAGACCCAGTACTTC. It specifies CASSLGQGRETQYF.

V gene TRBV5-1 combines with J gene TRBJ2-2; weak D call: TRBD1 (6 bases). This CDR3 is built from 16 residues. V was shortened by 0 bases and J by 5 bases, with 14 bases between the two germline ends. Germline-derived CDR1 and CDR2 are SGHRS and YFSETQ. This chain's CDR3 is CASSLGNTQGTGELFF. In DNA, the CDR3 is TGCGCCAGCAGCTTGGGTAATACCCAGGGGACCGGGGAGCTGTTTTTT.

This clonotype was found many times. V is TRBV30 and J is TRBJ1-3; D is perhaps TRBD1 (5 bases). Trimming stripped 2 bases from V and 1 base from J, with 27 bases between. Germline-derived CDR1 and CDR2 are GTSNPN and SVGIG (reference sequence). The CDR3 contains 20 residues. For the CDR3, the DNA is TGTGCCTGGAGTAACGTCCGGACAATCTCCCCTTTCGGGTCTGGAAACACCATATATTTT. Translated, it gives CAWSNVRTISPFGSGNTIYF.

This clonotype was detected many times. This chain uses TRBV2 with TRBJ2-3; D is perhaps TRBD1 or TRBD2 (5 bases each). CDR3 length: 15 residues. V shed 2 bases and J shed 5 bases, with 14 bases lying between them. Germline values: CDR1 SNHLY, CDR2 FYNNEI. CDR3 DNA: TGTGCCAGCAGTGAATTGGGACCTAAAGGAGATACGCAGTATTTT. This gives the protein CASSELGPKGDTQYF.

As for this clonotype: The junction and the germline gene differ at one end; a read error may be behind it. V usage is TRBV7-2 and J usage is TRBJ2-7; 15 positions agree with TRBD2. Per germline, CDR1 SGHTA and CDR2 FQGNSA. CDR3 length: 15 amino acids. In nucleotides, the CDR3 is TGTGCCAGCAGCAAACTAGGACTAGCGGGAGGGCCCCCTTCCTTC. Protein: CASSKLGLAGGPPSF.